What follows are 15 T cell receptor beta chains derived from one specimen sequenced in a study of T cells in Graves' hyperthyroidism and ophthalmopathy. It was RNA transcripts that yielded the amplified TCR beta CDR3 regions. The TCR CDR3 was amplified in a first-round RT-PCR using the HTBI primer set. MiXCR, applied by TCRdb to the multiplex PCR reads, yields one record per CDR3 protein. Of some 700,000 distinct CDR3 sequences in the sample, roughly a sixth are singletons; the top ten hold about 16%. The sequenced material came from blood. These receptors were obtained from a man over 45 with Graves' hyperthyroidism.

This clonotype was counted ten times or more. Here the CDR3 reads CSPVDDTEAFF. The CDR3 coding sequence is TGCAGCCCCGTGGACGACACTGAAGCTTTCTTT. V is TRBV29-1 and J is TRBJ1-1; D ambiguous. The V end lost 8 bases, the J end lost 3 bases, and 10 bases lay between the germline ends. CDR1 SQVTM and CDR2 ANQGSEA come from the germline V gene. CDR3 length: 11 amino acids.

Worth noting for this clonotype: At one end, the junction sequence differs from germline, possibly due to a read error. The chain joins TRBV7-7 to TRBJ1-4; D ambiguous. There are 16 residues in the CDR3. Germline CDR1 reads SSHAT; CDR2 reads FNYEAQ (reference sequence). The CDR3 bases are TGTGCTAGCAGCCCCGGACCTCCGGGCACTAATGAAAAACTGTTTTTT. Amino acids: CASSPGPPGTNEKLFF.

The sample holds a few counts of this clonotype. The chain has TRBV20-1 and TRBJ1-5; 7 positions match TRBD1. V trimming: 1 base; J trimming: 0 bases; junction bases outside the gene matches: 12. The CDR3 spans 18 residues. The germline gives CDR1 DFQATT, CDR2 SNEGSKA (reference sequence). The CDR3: CSARGDSQRSNSNQPQHF. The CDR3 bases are TGCAGTGCTAGAGGGGACAGCCAGAGATCAAATAGCAATCAGCCCCAGCATTTT.

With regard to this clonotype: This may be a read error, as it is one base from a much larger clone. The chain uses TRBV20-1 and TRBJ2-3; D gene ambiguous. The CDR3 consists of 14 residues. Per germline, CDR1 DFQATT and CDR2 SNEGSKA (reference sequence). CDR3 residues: CSAGDYGNTDTQYF. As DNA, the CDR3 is TGCAGTGCTGGAGATTATGGCAACACAGATACGCAGTATTTT.

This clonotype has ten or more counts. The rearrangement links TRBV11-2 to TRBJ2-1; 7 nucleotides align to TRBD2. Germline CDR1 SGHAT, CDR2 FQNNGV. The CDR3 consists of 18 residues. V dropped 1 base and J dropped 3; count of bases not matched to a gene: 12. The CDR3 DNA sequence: TGTGCCAGCAGCTTAGTGCCCCGCTCTAGCGGCCTCTACAATGAGCAGTTCTTC. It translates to CASSLVPRSSGLYNEQFF.

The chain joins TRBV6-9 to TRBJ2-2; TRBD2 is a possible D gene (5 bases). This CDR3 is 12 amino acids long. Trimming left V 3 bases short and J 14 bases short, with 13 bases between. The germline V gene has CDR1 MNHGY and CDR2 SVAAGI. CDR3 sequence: CASSYGRGRLFF. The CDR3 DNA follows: TGTGCCAGCAGTTACGGTAGAGGGAGACTGTTTTTT.

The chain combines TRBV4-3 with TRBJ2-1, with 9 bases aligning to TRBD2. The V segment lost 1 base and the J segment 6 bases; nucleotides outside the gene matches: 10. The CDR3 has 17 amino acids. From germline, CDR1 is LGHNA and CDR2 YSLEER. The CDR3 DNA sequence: TGCGCCAGCAGCCAAGTGGTTGGGCTAGCGGGAAGCAATGAGCAGTTCTTC. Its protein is CASSQVVGLAGSNEQFF.

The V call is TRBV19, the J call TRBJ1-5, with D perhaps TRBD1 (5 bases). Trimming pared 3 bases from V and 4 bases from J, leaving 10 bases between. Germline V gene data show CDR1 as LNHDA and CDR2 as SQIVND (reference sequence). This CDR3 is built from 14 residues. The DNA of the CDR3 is TGTGCCAGTAGTATCAATGGGGGTAATCAGCCCCAGCATTTT. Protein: CASSINGGNQPQHF.

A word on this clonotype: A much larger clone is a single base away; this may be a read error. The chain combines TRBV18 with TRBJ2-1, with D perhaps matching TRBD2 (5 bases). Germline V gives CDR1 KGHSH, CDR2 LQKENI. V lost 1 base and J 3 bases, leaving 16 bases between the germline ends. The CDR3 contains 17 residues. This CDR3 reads CASSPRVEEKSYNEQFF. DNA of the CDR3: TGTGCCAGCTCACCACGGGTGGAGGAGAAGAGCTACAATGAGCAGTTCTTC.

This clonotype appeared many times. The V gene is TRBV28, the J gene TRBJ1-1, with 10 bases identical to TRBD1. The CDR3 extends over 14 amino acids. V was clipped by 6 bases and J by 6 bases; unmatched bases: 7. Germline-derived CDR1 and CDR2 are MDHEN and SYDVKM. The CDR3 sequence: CASSLTGGNAEAFF. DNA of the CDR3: TGTGCCAGCAGCCTGACAGGGGGCAACGCTGAAGCTTTCTTT.

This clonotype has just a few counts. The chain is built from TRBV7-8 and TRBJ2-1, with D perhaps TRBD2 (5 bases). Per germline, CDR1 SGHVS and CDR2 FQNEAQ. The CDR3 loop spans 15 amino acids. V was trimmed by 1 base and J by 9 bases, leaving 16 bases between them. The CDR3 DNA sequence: TGTGCCAGCAGCTTAGTTGGCGGGCGAGGGAGTGAGCAGTTCTTC. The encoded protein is CASSLVGGRGSEQFF.

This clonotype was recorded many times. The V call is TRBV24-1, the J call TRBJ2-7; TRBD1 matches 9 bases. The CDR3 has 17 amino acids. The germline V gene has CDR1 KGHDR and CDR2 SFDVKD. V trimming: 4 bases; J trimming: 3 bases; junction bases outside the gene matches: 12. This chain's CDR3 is CATSEAPTGTGIYEQYF. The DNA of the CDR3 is TGTGCCACCAGTGAGGCCCCAACCGGGACAGGGATCTACGAGCAGTACTTC.

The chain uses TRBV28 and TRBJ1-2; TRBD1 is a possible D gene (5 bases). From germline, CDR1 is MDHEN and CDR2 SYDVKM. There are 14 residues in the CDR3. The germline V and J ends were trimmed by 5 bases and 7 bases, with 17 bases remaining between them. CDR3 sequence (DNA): TGTGCCAGCAGTCTAGACCAGACAGACTGTGGCTACACCTTC. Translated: CASSLDQTDCGYTF.

CDR3 amino acids: CASSQQGEAFF. The CDR3 nucleotides read TGTGCCAGCAGCCAGCAGGGAGAAGCTTTCTTT. The chain couples TRBV14 to TRBJ1-1, with D tentatively TRBD1 (5 bases). The CDR3 extends over 11 amino acids. Germline V gene sequence: CDR1 SGHDN, CDR2 FVKESK. Trimming took off 3 bases at V and 8 bases at J, with 7 bases between the two ends.

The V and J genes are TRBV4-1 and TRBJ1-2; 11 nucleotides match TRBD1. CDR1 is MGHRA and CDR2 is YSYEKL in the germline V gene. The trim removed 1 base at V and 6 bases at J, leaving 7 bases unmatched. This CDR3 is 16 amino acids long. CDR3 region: CASSQVGQGADDGYTF. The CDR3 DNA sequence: TGCGCCAGCAGCCAAGTCGGACAGGGGGCGGACGATGGCTACACCTTC.